Each of the 12 T cell receptor beta chains below was sequenced from the same sample in a study of blood T cell repertoires in COVID-19. This table comes from immunoSEQ multiplex PCR, and its TCRdb copy is limited to in-frame clones, with some not included. In the table there are about 400,000 clones, roughly 88% of which are singletons. The sample was PBMCs or T cells enriched from blood (not recorded which). These receptors originate from a woman aged 40 to 50 with acute COVID-19.

A few counts support this clone. This chain links TRBV7-9 with TRBJ2-7, with D perhaps TRBD1 (6 bases). The CDR3 spans 16 residues. Between the trimmed V and J ends, which lost 0 bases and 2 bases, there was a span of 14 bases. CDR1 and CDR2 (germline): SEHNR, FQNEAQ (reference sequence). CDR3 coding DNA: TGTGCCAGCAGCTTAGCGCAGACAGGACCTCCCTACGAGCAGTACTTC. Protein: CASSLAQTGPPYEQYF.

The chain employs TRBV27 and TRBJ1-2; weak D call: TRBD1 (6 bases). V gave up 4 bases and J gave up 8 bases, with 17 bases separating them. This CDR3 has 14 amino acids. Germline lookup yields CDR1 MNHEY and CDR2 SMNVEV (reference sequence). The CDR3 region is CASSSRQDSKGYTF. CDR3 nucleotide sequence: TGTGCCAGCAGTTCCCGACAGGACTCCAAGGGCTACACCTTC.

The table lists this clone with a count of one. The gene calls are TRBV5-1 and TRBJ1-2; TRBD1 matches 9 bases. With V trimmed by 3 bases and J by 6 bases, 9 bases remained unmatched. CDR3 size: 15 residues. Germline values: CDR1 SGHRS, CDR2 YFSETQ. The CDR3 DNA is TGCGCCAGCAGCTGGGGACAGGGCGGCGAGGATGGCTACACCTTC. The encoded protein is CASSWGQGGEDGYTF.

The CDR3 DNA reads as TGTGCCAGCAGCGCAAAATGGGAGGGCTCGGACGAGCAGTACTTC. Its translation is CASSAKWEGSDEQYF. This sequence joins TRBV9 and TRBJ2-7; 7 bases align to TRBD2. Trimming took 3 bases from V and 5 from J; bases not matched to a gene: 11. The CDR3 loop spans 15 amino acids. Germline CDR1 reads SGDLS; CDR2 reads YYNGEE. The whole variable domain, filled in from reference TRBV9 and TRBJ2-7, reads DSGVTQTPKHLITATGQRVTLRCSPRSGDLSVYWYQQSLDQGLQFLIQYYNGEERAKGNILERFSAQQFPDLHSELNLSSLELGDSALYFCASSAKWEGSDEQYFGPGTRLTVT.

The CDR3: CASSLGGAVSATEAFF. Here the CDR3 DNA reads TGCGCCAGCAGCTTGGGGGGCGCGGTGTCGGCCACTGAAGCTTTCTTT. The chain uses TRBV5-1 and TRBJ1-1, with D possibly being TRBD1 (5 bases). V shed 0 bases and J shed 4 bases, with 16 bases lying between them. The CDR3 is 16 residues long. CDR1 is SGHRS and CDR2 is YFSETQ in the germline V gene.

This clone was recorded once. The chain carries TRBV13 and TRBJ1-1; 9 nucleotides agree with TRBD1. With V trimmed by 6 bases and J by 4 bases, 6 bases remained unmatched. CDR1 is PRHDT and CDR2 is FYEKMQ in the germline V gene (reference sequence). The CDR3 runs to 14 residues. Here the CDR3 reads CASRPGQGFTEAFF. CDR3 nucleotide sequence: TGTGCCAGCAGGCCGGGACAGGGTTTCACTGAAGCTTTCTTT.

The V call is TRBV3-1 (or the pseudogene TRBV3-2), the J call TRBJ1-1; D uncertain. Trimming left V 2 bases short and J 3 bases short, with 7 bases between. Germline V gene lookup returns CDR1 LGHDT and CDR2 YNNKEL (reference sequence). The CDR3 covers 13 residues. The CDR3 region is CASSQTADTEAFF. The CDR3 DNA follows: TGTGCCAGCAGCCAAACAGCGGACACTGAAGCTTTCTTT.

The CDR3 coding sequence is TGTGCCATCAGTGAGTCCGATGGGAGGAGTAGCAATCAGCCCCAGCATTTT. This gives the protein CAISESDGRSSNQPQHF. The chain recombines TRBV10-3 with TRBJ1-5; D gene uncertain. The ends were cut back, 0 bases at V and 0 bases at J, with 12 bases in the middle. This CDR3 is 17 amino acids long. Germline V lookup: CDR1 ENHRY, CDR2 SYGVKD.

This chain connects TRBV7-9 to TRBJ1-1, with D unresolved. There are 15 residues in the CDR3. Germline V gene data show CDR1 as SEHNR and CDR2 as FQNEAQ (reference sequence). Trimming removed 2 bases from V and 0 bases from J, with 10 bases in between. This CDR3 reads CASSLNMGLNTEAFF. CDR3 DNA sequence: TGTGCCAGCAGCTTAAATATGGGCTTGAACACTGAAGCTTTCTTT.

V gene TRBV7-9 combines with J gene TRBJ2-1; D is perhaps TRBD1 (6 bases). V was clipped by 5 bases and J by 4 bases, with 18 bases between them. Germline V CDR1 and CDR2: SEHNR, FQNEAQ (reference sequence). The CDR3 sequence is 16 residues long. The CDR3 is CASSDTGGQLYNEQFF. CDR3 DNA sequence: TGTGCCAGCAGCGACACGGGCGGACAGCTATACAATGAGCAGTTCTTC.

The gene calls are TRBV6-5 and TRBJ1-6, with D unresolved. Per germline, CDR1 MNHEY and CDR2 SVGAGI. This CDR3 is 13 amino acids long. Trimming removed 11 bases at V and 10 bases at J, with 18 bases between. The CDR3, as DNA: TGTGCCTGCGTGGAGAGTGGGAGGTCACCCCTCCACTTT. Its translation is CACVESGRSPLHF.

The rearrangement joins TRBV29-1 to TRBJ2-7; 8 nucleotides match TRBD2. The ends lost 0 bases at V and 2 bases at J; junction bases unmatched: 15. The CDR3 sequence is 18 residues long. CDR1 is SQVTM and CDR2 is ANQGSEA in the germline V gene. CDR3 loop: CSVEDLYPGSGGPYEQYF. The CDR3 DNA sequence: TGCAGCGTTGAAGATCTTTACCCTGGGAGCGGGGGTCCCTACGAGCAGTACTTC.